This record concerns one T cell receptor (beta chain) sequence. V lost 2 bases, J lost 7 bases, and 13 bases stayed unmatched. Per germline, CDR1 MNHNS and CDR2 SASEGT. The CDR3 runs 17 residues. These data originate in a study of blood T cell repertoires in COVID-19. Looking at the study overall: COVID-19 samples from acute and convalescent phases originated in the United States, Italy and Spain. T cells, B-cell-depleted T cells, or PBMCs supplied cDNA or gDNA.

Source study methods: Estimation of nucleated cell counts relied on the amplification of reference gene primers. Only in-frame clones appear in the TCRdb table, and some are missing; sequencing was by immunoSEQ multiplex PCR. Clone size and the V and J calls come from that table; the DNA yielded D and trimming. Counted here are 95,000 to 150,000 clones, around 76% occurring once; the ten biggest clones make up 2% to 2.5%. The sample was peripheral blood. The receptor was derived from a man aged 70-80 years with acute or convalescent COVID-19. This chain connects TRBV6-1 to TRBJ1-3, with TRBD1 identical over 8 bases. This chain's CDR3 is CASSEWSSGQGANTIYF. CDR3 DNA: TGTGCCAGCAGTGAATGGTCCTCCGGGCAGGGGGCTAACACCATATATTTT.